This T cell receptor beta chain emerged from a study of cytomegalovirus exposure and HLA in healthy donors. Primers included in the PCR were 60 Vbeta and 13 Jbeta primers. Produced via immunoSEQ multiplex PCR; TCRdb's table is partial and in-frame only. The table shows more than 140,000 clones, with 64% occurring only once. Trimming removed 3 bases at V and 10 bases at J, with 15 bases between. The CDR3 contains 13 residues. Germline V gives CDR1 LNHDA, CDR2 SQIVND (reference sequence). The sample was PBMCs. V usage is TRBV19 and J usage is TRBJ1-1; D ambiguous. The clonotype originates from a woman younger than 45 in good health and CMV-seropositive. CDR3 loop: CASSIVGAPGAFF. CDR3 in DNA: TGTGCCAGTAGTATCGTGGGTGCCCCGGGAGCTTTCTTT.